These 15 T cell receptor beta chains share one sample of origin, sequenced in a study of regulatory T cells in long-lasting Graves disease. Building of the TCR beta libraries involved iRepertoire HTBI primers and Arm-PCR of CDR3 regions. MiXCR was run by TCRdb on the multiplex PCR reads, yielding one entry per CDR3 protein. The repertoire consists of over 450,000 distinct CDR3 sequences, with more than 10% occurring once and the leading ten covering around 10%. The time point: newly diagnosed GD, antithyroid drugs for less than 3 months. PBMC RNA served as the TCR library source. The same sample was also studied in work on T cells in Graves' hyperthyroidism and ophthalmopathy.

The specimen was peripheral blood mononuclear cells (PBMCs), collected at new diagnosis, from a patient treated with antithyroid drugs. The receptors here all came from a woman in her thirties with Graves disease.

This clonotype was detected many times. This sequence joins TRBV6-1 and TRBJ1-4; 7 bases align to TRBD1. V trimming: 7 bases; J trimming: 4 bases; junction bases outside the gene matches: 18. The length of the CDR3 is 18 residues. The germline CDR1 and CDR2 sequences are MNHNS and SASEGT. DNA of the CDR3: TGTGCCAGCAAGTCGCCAGACAGGGCTGAGGGAGGTAATGAAAAACTGTTTTTT. As protein: CASKSPDRAEGGNEKLFF.

This clonotype has at least ten counts. V is TRBV20-1 and J is TRBJ2-4; D is unclear. CDR1 and CDR2 (germline): DFQATT, SNEGSKA (reference sequence). CDR3 length: 16 amino acids. V lost 0 bases to trimming and J lost 0 bases, with 12 bases between them. This CDR3 is CSAREKKVIAKNIQYF. The CDR3 DNA reads as TGCAGTGCTAGAGAAAAAAAAGTGATAGCCAAAAACATTCAGTACTTC.

This clonotype was seen repeatedly, ten times or more. For the CDR3, the DNA is TGTGCCACCAGTGATTTGGAGTGGCCCAACCGGAACACCGGGGAGCTGTTTTTT. This gives the protein CATSDLEWPNRNTGELFF. The gene calls are TRBV24-1 and TRBJ2-2; no reliable D call. Trimming removed 0 bases from V and 1 base from J, with 14 bases in between. CDR1 is KGHDR, CDR2 SFDVKD, per germline. This CDR3 spans 18 amino acids.

This clonotype was seen many times. This chain connects TRBV20-1 to TRBJ2-3; 7 nucleotides agree with TRBD2. J was trimmed by 6 bases and V by 5 bases; bases with no gene match: 11. This CDR3 spans 14 amino acids. Germline V gene lookup returns CDR1 DFQATT and CDR2 SNEGSKA (reference sequence). The CDR3 protein is CSARQGGSADTQYF. The CDR3 coding sequence is TGCAGTGCTCGCCAGGGAGGGTCCGCGGATACGCAGTATTTT.

Many counts were recorded for this clonotype. The chain has TRBV20-1 and TRBJ2-1; D is ambiguous. CDR3 length equals 16 residues. Trimming cost V 1 base and J 0 bases, with 13 bases left between them. CDR1 is DFQATT and CDR2 is SNEGSKA in the germline V gene (reference sequence). The CDR3 spells CSARVGSGSSYNEQFF. In DNA, the CDR3 is TGCAGTGCTAGAGTTGGATCGGGTTCCTCCTACAATGAGCAGTTCTTC.

This clonotype occurred a few times. V usage is TRBV19 and J usage is TRBJ2-2, with no clear D. The CDR3 consists of 15 residues. Germline CDR1 reads LNHDA; CDR2 reads SQIVND (reference sequence). With 7 bases removed from V and 1 base from J, the gap between germline ends came to 13 bases. CDR3 sequence (DNA): TGTGCCAGTACGAACGGCAGACTGAACACCGGGGAGCTGTTTTTT. Protein sequence: CASTNGRLNTGELFF.

This clonotype was observed many times. The chain links TRBV30 to TRBJ2-7; D is possibly TRBD1 (6 bases). Germline CDR1 GTSNPN, CDR2 SVGIG (reference sequence). The ends were cut back, 5 bases at V and 4 bases at J, with 9 bases in the middle. CDR3 size: 11 residues. The CDR3 spells CAWAQGYEQYF. Here the CDR3 DNA reads TGTGCCTGGGCCCAGGGGTACGAGCAGTACTTC.

This clonotype was found once. Possible read error: a much larger clone is one base away. The chain employs TRBV20-1 and TRBJ2-1; 9 positions match TRBD2. This CDR3 is built from 13 residues. The V gene end was trimmed by 7 bases and the J gene end by 10 bases; junction bases not matched to a gene: 11. The germline V gene encodes CDR1 DFQATT and CDR2 SNEGSKA (reference sequence). The CDR3 nucleotides read TGCAGTGTTGCTAGCGGGGACTCCTACGAGCAGTTCTTC. This encodes CSVASGDSYEQFF.

This clonotype has a count of ten or more. This rearrangement joins TRBV5-1 to TRBJ1-2; D is unclear. Trimming took 6 bases from V and 3 from J, leaving 12 bases between them. Looked up from germline, CDR1 is SGHRS and CDR2 is YFSETQ. The length of the CDR3 is 13 residues. In DNA form, the CDR3 reads TGCGCCAGCAACAAAGACCGGGACTATGGCTACACCTTC. Its protein is CASNKDRDYGYTF.

This clonotype was detected many times. This chain links TRBV4-3 with TRBJ2-5; TRBD2 is a possible D gene (6 bases). Trimming left V 5 bases short and J 5 bases short, with 15 bases between. In germline, CDR1 is LGHNA, CDR2 YSLEER. The CDR3 covers 14 residues. CDR3 sequence (DNA): TGCGCCAGCAGCAGGGGACTGGTCGGGGAGACCCAGTACTTC. Translating it yields CASSRGLVGETQYF.

V gene TRBV7-3 combines with J gene TRBJ2-1; unclear D gene. Germline V gene lookup returns CDR1 SGHTA and CDR2 FQGTGA. The germline V and J ends were trimmed by 2 bases and 9 bases, with 11 bases remaining between them. The CDR3 covers 13 residues. CDR3 residues: CASSLGPTGEQFF. For the CDR3, the DNA is TGTGCCAGCAGCTTAGGGCCTACTGGTGAGCAGTTCTTC.

This clonotype was seen ten or more times. The genes are TRBV11-2 and TRBJ1-5; 7 nucleotides agree with TRBD1. The V gene's germline CDR1 is SGHAT and CDR2 FQNNGV. The CDR3 totals 13 residues. The junction had 5 bases not matched to a gene; V was cut back by 5 bases and J by 7 bases. CDR3 residues: CASSDDREQPQHF. The CDR3 DNA is TGTGCCAGCAGCGACGACAGGGAGCAGCCCCAGCATTTT. Using reference TRBV11-2 and TRBJ1-5 for the parts outside the CDR3, the full variable domain is EAGVAQSPRYKIIEKRQSVAFWCNPISGHATLYWYQQILGQGPKLLIQFQNNGVVDDSQLPKDRFSAERLKGVDSTLKIQPAKLEDSAVYLCASSDDREQPQHFGDGTRLSIL.

The sample holds many counts of this clonotype. The V and J genes are TRBV7-8 and TRBJ2-3, with D perhaps TRBD2 (5 bases). Germline V lookup: CDR1 SGHVS, CDR2 FQNEAQ. CDR3 length equals 15 residues. Trimming shortened V by 2 bases and J by 0 bases, and 9 bases separated the two germline ends. In DNA, the CDR3 is TGTGCCAGCAGCTTAACCCGGACTAGCACAGATACGCAGTATTTT. This codes for CASSLTRTSTDTQYF.

This clonotype occurred many times. This rearrangement joins TRBV2 to TRBJ1-2; no clear D. The CDR3 sequence is 18 residues long. Trimming cost V 3 bases and J 7 bases, with 27 bases left between them. The germline V gene has CDR1 SNHLY and CDR2 FYNNEI. This CDR3 reads CASSDGSLRRSSTGGYTF. DNA of the CDR3: TGTGCCAGCAGTGATGGCAGTCTGCGACGGTCGTCAACGGGTGGCTACACCTTC.

This clonotype was observed many times. This chain uses TRBV2 with TRBJ2-1; D unclear. Germline V gene data show CDR1 as SNHLY and CDR2 as FYNNEI. This CDR3 has 13 residues. Trimming took 3 bases from V and 12 from J, leaving 15 bases between them. CDR3 loop: CASSEGDPPGQFF. The CDR3, as DNA: TGTGCCAGCAGTGAGGGCGACCCCCCGGGGCAGTTCTTC.